The 25 T cell receptor beta chains below come from one sample, sequenced in a study of shared clonotypes between healthy human individuals. Repertoires were generated with immunoSEQ multiplex PCR, while TCRdb's copy carries only in-frame clones and drops some. The table includes roughly 1,500,000 clones, 95% to 99% detected once. Sequencing was performed on naive CD4+ T cells sorted from blood. Subset defined: CD45RA+ positively selected. These receptors originate from a man aged 25 to 45 in good health.

The chain joins TRBV6-6 to TRBJ2-5; perhaps TRBD1 as D (6 bases). Germline values: CDR1 MNHNY, CDR2 SVGAGI (reference sequence). There are 16 residues in the CDR3. V was trimmed by 4 bases and J by 3 bases, leaving 18 bases between them. In nucleotides, the CDR3 is TGTGCCAGCAGTTTCACACCCAAACGACAGGAAGAGACCCAGTACTTC. It specifies CASSFTPKRQEETQYF.

V gene TRBV14 combines with J gene TRBJ2-7, with D possibly TRBD1 on 5 matching bases. Trimming pared 5 bases from V and 1 base from J, leaving 18 bases between. CDR1 and CDR2 (germline): SGHDN, FVKESK. The CDR3 consists of 16 residues. CDR3 nucleotides: TGTGCCAGCAGCTTAGGACACTCGAGACTGTCCTACGAGCAGTACTTC. Its protein product is CASSLGHSRLSYEQYF.

This rearrangement joins TRBV19 to TRBJ2-1; no definite D call. Per germline, CDR1 LNHDA and CDR2 SQIVND (reference sequence). V lost 3 bases to trimming and J lost 10 bases, with 19 bases between them. The CDR3 has 15 amino acids. DNA for the CDR3: TGTGCCAGTAGTATTTCGTTGGGAAGGTACGGAGAGCAGTTCTTC. As protein: CASSISLGRYGEQFF.

The chain recombines TRBV7-8 with TRBJ2-7; a weak D match, TRBD1 (6 bases). This CDR3 spans 17 amino acids. V lost 0 bases, J lost 4 bases, and 19 bases lay in between. Germline assignment: CDR1 SGHVS and CDR2 FQNEAQ. CDR3 DNA: TGTGCCAGCAGCTTAGCGATTTTGACAGGAGCTTCATACGAGCAGTACTTC. This sequence encodes CASSLAILTGASYEQYF.

The V call is TRBV10-3, the J call TRBJ1-5, with D unclear. Germline V gene lookup returns CDR1 ENHRY and CDR2 SYGVKD. V lost 5 bases, J lost 2 bases, and 7 bases lay in between. CDR3 size: 13 residues. CDR3 in amino acids: CAISWGGNQPQHF. The CDR3 DNA sequence: TGTGCCATCAGTTGGGGTGGCAATCAGCCCCAGCATTTT.

This chain uses TRBV4-1 with TRBJ2-1, with 10 bases that match TRBD2. V lost 2 bases, J lost 0 bases, and 7 bases stayed unmatched. The CDR3 covers 18 residues. Germline loops: CDR1 MGHRA, CDR2 YSYEKL. The CDR3 spells CASSQLWTSGASYNEQFF. The CDR3 DNA follows: TGCGCCAGCAGCCAATTATGGACTAGCGGAGCCTCCTACAATGAGCAGTTCTTC.

The CDR3 nucleotides read TGTGCCAGCAGCCCAGCAGCGGCTTCCTACAATGAGCAGTTCTTC. Translation: CASSPAAASYNEQFF. The chain combines TRBV7-8 with TRBJ2-1; D is possibly TRBD2 (5 bases). CDR3 size: 15 residues. Trimming cost V 5 bases and J 1 base, with 12 bases left between them. Germline loops: CDR1 SGHVS, CDR2 FQNEAQ.

The chain recombines TRBV11-2 with TRBJ2-5; no reliable D call. CDR1 and CDR2 from the germline V gene are SGHAT and FQNNGV. The CDR3 covers 15 residues. V was trimmed by 1 base and J by 3 bases, leaving 12 bases between them. CDR3 loop: CASSLGPGPEETQYF. The CDR3 DNA reads TGTGCCAGCAGCTTAGGCCCCGGGCCCGAAGAGACCCAGTACTTC.

This clone has a single count. CDR3 protein: CASMRGAANYGYTF. The DNA for the CDR3 is TGTGCCAGTATGCGGGGGGCTGCTAACTATGGCTACACCTTC. This chain joins TRBV19 and TRBJ1-2; D may be TRBD1 (6 bases). V shed 7 bases and J shed 0 bases, with 12 bases lying between them. This CDR3 is built from 14 residues. Per the germline V gene, CDR1 is LNHDA and CDR2 is SQIVND (reference sequence).

This chain joins TRBV19 and TRBJ1-1, with 8 bases aligning to TRBD1. The CDR3 spans 13 residues. In germline, CDR1 is LNHDA, CDR2 SQIVND (reference sequence). Germline trimming cut 7 bases from V and 3 bases from J; bases unmatched to any gene: 4. CDR3 sequence reads: CASINRGDTEAFF. DNA of the CDR3: TGTGCCAGTATAAACAGGGGGGACACTGAAGCTTTCTTT.

The V call is TRBV28, the J call TRBJ1-2; D is undetermined. Germline CDR1 MDHEN, CDR2 SYDVKM. V lost 2 bases to trimming and J lost 8 bases, with 9 bases between them. The CDR3 is made up of 12 amino acids. This CDR3 is CASSLGPEGYTF. The CDR3 region has the DNA TGTGCCAGCAGTTTAGGGCCCGAGGGCTACACCTTC.

The rearrangement joins TRBV2 to TRBJ1-2; D remains unclear. Trimming left V 6 bases short and J 3 bases short, with 17 bases between. The CDR3 contains 15 residues. Germline V gene lookup returns CDR1 SNHLY and CDR2 FYNNEI. The CDR3 loop reads CASREGGERHYGYTF. DNA for the CDR3: TGTGCCAGCAGGGAGGGTGGGGAGAGACACTATGGCTACACCTTC.

With respect to this clone: The sample contains more than one DNA sequence encoding this CDR3. In DNA, the CDR3 is TGTGCCAGCAGCTCCTCTCAGCCCCAGCATTTT. Amino acid sequence: CASSSSQPQHF. The chain joins TRBV6-1 to TRBJ1-5; D not resolved. This CDR3 spans 11 amino acids. V was clipped by 6 bases and J by 6 bases, with 6 bases between them. CDR1 is MNHNS and CDR2 is SASEGT in the germline V gene.

The J gene is TRBJ2-1, the V gene TRBV11-3, with D perhaps TRBD2 (6 bases). This CDR3 spans 15 amino acids. Trimming pared 5 bases from V and 2 bases from J, leaving 13 bases between. Germline lookup yields CDR1 SGHNT and CDR2 YENEEA. The CDR3 DNA follows: TGTGCCAGCAGCCTAGCGACAGAAACCTACAATGAGCAGTTCTTC. Its translation: CASSLATETYNEQFF.

The chain combines TRBV12-5 with TRBJ1-1; tentatively, D is TRBD1 (5 bases). V was shortened by 5 bases and J by 0 bases, with 13 bases between the two germline ends. The CDR3 contains 15 residues. Germline lookup yields CDR1 LGHNT and CDR2 FRNRAP. The CDR3 spells CASGLGDGMNTEAFF. DNA for the CDR3: TGTGCTAGTGGTCTGGGGGACGGTATGAACACTGAAGCTTTCTTT.

For the CDR3, the DNA is TGTGCCAGCAGCCTCGTTCCCAATGAGCAGTTCTTC. Its protein is CASSLVPNEQFF. The rearrangement uses TRBV7-9 and TRBJ2-1, with D hard to call. The CDR3 runs 12 residues. V lost 5 bases and J lost 6, with 8 bases in between. The germline CDR1 and CDR2 sequences are SEHNR and FQNEAQ (reference sequence).

The genes are TRBV5-4 and TRBJ2-1; 9 nucleotides align to TRBD2. In germline, CDR1 is SGHNT, CDR2 YYREEE (reference sequence). Germline trimming cut 6 bases from V and 5 bases from J; bases unmatched to any gene: 6. The CDR3 contains 14 residues. As DNA, the CDR3 is TGTGCCAGCAAGGGGACTAGCAACGACAATGAGCAGTTCTTC. Translation gives CASKGTSNDNEQFF.

V usage is TRBV27 and J usage is TRBJ2-1; 13 bases match TRBD2. The CDR3 consists of 16 residues. Germline V gives CDR1 MNHEY, CDR2 SMNVEV (reference sequence). V dropped 4 bases and J dropped 7; count of bases not matched to a gene: 7. The CDR3 region is CASSSPGTSGMNEQFF. The CDR3 region has the DNA TGTGCCAGCAGTTCTCCCGGGACTAGCGGGATGAATGAGCAGTTCTTC.

The CDR3 nucleotides are TGCGCCAGCGGCGTCGGACTAGCGGATTCCTACGAGCAGTACTTC. This gives the protein CASGVGLADSYEQYF. This chain uses TRBV5-1 with TRBJ2-7; TRBD2 matches 10 bases. V shed 7 bases and J 1 base; nucleotides not matched to a gene: 8. The CDR3 runs to 15 residues. Germline CDR1 reads SGHRS; CDR2 reads YFSETQ.

This clone was counted once. The chain joins TRBV6-1 to TRBJ1-2; D is unclear. The germline V gene encodes CDR1 MNHNS and CDR2 SASEGT. V shed 0 bases and J shed 4 bases, with 9 bases lying between them. The CDR3 length is 14 residues. The CDR3 sequence: CASSEAAIAYGYTF. In DNA form, the CDR3 reads TGTGCCAGCAGTGAAGCGGCAATTGCCTATGGCTACACCTTC.

The chain is built from TRBV5-5 and TRBJ1-4; 9 positions agree with TRBD1. The CDR3 extends over 17 amino acids. V shed 0 bases, J shed 6 bases, and the junction held 9 bases outside the gene matches. Germline V lookup: CDR1 SGHKS, CDR2 YYEKEE (reference sequence). The CDR3 sequence is CASSLGIGDRVYEKLFF. The DNA of the CDR3 is TGTGCCAGCAGCTTGGGAATCGGGGACAGGGTGTATGAAAAACTGTTTTTT.

A single count supports this clone. The chain recombines TRBV28 with TRBJ1-2; TRBD1 is a possible D gene (5 bases). The germline V gene has CDR1 MDHEN and CDR2 SYDVKM. V shed 8 bases and J shed 6 bases, with 13 bases lying between them. This CDR3 contains 12 residues. The CDR3: CASRTTVDGYTF. DNA for the CDR3: TGTGCCAGCCGTACGACAGTAGATGGCTACACCTTC.

The rearrangement links TRBV5-4 to TRBJ2-3; 10 bases align to TRBD2. CDR1 is SGHNT, CDR2 YYREEE, per germline (reference sequence). The CDR3 loop spans 16 amino acids. J lost 1 base, V lost 0 bases, and 2 bases had no gene match. The CDR3 nucleotides read TGTGCCAGCAGCTTGGACCTAGCGGGAGGCACAGATACGCAGTATTTT. Translating gives CASSLDLAGGTDTQYF.

The J gene is TRBJ1-3, the V gene TRBV2; TRBD1 might be the D (6 bases). There are 14 residues in the CDR3. V was pared by 9 bases and J by 0 bases, with 12 bases between. Per germline, CDR1 SNHLY and CDR2 FYNNEI. CDR3 in DNA: TGTGCCAGACGGGGGGACAACTCTGGAAACACCATATATTTT. Its translation: CARRGDNSGNTIYF.

The CDR3 bases are TGTGCCAGCAGTCTGGCAGGCCTGGAATACGAGCAGTACTTC. Its translation: CASSLAGLEYEQYF. The chain is built from TRBV6-1 and TRBJ2-7; D is unclear. Per the germline V gene, CDR1 is MNHNS and CDR2 is SASEGT. V gave up 5 bases and J gave up 4 bases, with 15 bases separating them. This CDR3 comprises 14 residues.